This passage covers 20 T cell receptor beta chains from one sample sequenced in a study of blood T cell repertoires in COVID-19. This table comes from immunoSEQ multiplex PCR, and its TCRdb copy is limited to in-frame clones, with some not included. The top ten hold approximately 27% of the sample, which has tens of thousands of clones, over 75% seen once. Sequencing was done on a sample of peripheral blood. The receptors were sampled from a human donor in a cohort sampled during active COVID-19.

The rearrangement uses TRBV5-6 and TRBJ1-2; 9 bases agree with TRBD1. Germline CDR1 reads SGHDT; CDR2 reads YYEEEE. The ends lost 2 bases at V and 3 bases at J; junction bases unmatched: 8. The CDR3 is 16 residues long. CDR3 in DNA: TGTGCCAGCAGCTTTTCGCCGGACAGGGGATACTATGGCTACACCTTC. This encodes CASSFSPDRGYYGYTF.

Here the CDR3 DNA reads TGTGCCAGCAGCGCCATTAAAGCCGAGCAGTACTTC. It encodes CASSAIKAEQYF. This chain joins TRBV3-1 (or the pseudogene TRBV3-2) and TRBJ2-7; D is uncertain. The CDR3 length is 12 residues. CDR1 is LGHDT, CDR2 YNNKEL, per germline (reference sequence). The germline V and J ends were trimmed by 5 bases and 6 bases, with 11 bases remaining between them.

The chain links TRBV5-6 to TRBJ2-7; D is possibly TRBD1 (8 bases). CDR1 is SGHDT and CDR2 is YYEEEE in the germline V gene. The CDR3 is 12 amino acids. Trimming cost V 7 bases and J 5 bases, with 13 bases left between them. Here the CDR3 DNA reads TGTGCCAGCGGAACAGGGGGGGACGAGCAGTACTTC. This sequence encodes CASGTGGDEQYF.

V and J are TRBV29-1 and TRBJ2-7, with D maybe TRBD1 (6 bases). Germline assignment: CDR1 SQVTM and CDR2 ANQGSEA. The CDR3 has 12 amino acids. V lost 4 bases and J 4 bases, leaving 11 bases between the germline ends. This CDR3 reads CSVGQGRYEQYF. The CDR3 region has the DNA TGCAGCGTTGGTCAGGGGCGGTACGAGCAGTACTTC.

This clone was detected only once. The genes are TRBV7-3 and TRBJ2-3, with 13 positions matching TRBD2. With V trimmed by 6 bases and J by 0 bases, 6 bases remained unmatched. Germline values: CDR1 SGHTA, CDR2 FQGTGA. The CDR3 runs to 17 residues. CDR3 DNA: TGTGCCAGCAGTAGGACTAGCGGGGGAACTAGCACAGATACGCAGTATTTT. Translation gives CASSRTSGGTSTDTQYF.

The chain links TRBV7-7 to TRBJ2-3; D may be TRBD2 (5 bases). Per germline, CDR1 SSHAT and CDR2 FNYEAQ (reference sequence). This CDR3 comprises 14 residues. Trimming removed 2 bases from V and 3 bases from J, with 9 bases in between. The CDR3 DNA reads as TGTGCCAGCAGCTTACATCCGGGGACAGATACGCAGTATTTT. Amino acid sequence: CASSLHPGTDTQYF.

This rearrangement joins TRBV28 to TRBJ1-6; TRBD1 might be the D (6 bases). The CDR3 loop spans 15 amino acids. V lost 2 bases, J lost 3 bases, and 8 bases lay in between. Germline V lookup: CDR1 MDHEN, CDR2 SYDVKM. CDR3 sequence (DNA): TGTGCCAGCAGTTTAGGGGGCGACTATAATTCACCCCTCCACTTT. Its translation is CASSLGGDYNSPLHF.

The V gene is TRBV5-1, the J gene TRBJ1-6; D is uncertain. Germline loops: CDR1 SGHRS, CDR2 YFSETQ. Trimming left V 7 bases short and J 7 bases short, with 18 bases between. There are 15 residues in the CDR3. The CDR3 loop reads CASATGSQKNSPLHF. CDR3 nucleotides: TGCGCCAGCGCAACCGGGTCCCAGAAAAATTCACCCCTCCACTTT.

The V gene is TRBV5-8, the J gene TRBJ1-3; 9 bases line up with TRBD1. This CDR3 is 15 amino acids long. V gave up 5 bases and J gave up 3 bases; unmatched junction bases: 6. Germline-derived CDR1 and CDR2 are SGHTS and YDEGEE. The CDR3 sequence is CASRPQGAIGNTIYF. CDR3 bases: TGTGCCAGCAGACCACAGGGGGCTATTGGAAACACCATATATTTT.

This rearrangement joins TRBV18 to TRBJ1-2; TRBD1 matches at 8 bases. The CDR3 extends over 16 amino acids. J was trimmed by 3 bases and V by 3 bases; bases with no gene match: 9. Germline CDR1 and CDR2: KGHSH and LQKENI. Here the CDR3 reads CASSPVGQGSHYGYTF. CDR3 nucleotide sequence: TGTGCCAGCTCACCGGTTGGACAGGGTTCTCACTATGGCTACACCTTC.

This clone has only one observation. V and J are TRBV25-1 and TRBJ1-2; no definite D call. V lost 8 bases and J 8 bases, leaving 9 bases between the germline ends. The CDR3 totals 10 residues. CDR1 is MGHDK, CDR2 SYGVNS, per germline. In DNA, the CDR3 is TGTGCCAGCCGTGGGAGGGGCTACACCTTC. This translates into CASRGRGYTF.

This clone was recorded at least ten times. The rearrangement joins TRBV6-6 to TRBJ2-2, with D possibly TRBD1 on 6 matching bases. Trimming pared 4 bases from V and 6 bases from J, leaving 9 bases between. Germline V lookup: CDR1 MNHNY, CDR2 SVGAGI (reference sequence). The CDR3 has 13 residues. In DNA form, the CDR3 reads TGTGCCAGCAGTTCTAAGGGGGCCGGGGAGCTGTTTTTT. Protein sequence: CASSSKGAGELFF.

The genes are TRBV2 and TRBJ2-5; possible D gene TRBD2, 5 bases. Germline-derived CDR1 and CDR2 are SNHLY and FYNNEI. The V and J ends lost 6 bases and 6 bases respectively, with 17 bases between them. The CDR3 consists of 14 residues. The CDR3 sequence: CASRASSGRQTQYF. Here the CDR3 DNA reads TGTGCCAGCAGAGCTAGCTCCGGTAGACAGACCCAGTACTTC.

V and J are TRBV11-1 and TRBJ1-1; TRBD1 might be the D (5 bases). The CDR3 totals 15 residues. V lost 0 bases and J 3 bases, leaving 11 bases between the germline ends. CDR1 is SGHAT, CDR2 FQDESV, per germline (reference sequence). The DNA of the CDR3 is TGTGCCAGCAGCTTAGCAGGGAAGGGGTACACTGAAGCTTTCTTT. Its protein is CASSLAGKGYTEAFF.

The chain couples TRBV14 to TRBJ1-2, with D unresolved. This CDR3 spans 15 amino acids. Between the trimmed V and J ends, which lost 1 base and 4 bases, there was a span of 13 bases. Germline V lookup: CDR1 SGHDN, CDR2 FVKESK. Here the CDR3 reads CASSQAPGFSYGYTF. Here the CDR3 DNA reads TGTGCCAGCAGCCAAGCGCCCGGTTTTTCCTATGGCTACACCTTC.

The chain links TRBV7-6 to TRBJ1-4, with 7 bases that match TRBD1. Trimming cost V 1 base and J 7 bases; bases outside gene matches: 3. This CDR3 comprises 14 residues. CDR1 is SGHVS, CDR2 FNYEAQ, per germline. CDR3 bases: TGTGCCAGCAGCTTAGGTCAGGGGGGTGAAAAACTGTTTTTT. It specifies CASSLGQGGEKLFF.

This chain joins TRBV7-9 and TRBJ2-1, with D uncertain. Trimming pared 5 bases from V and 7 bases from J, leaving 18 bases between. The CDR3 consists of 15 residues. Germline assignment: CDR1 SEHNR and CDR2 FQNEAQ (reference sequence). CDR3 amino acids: CASSLSQSARNEQFF. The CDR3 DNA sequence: TGTGCCAGCAGCCTAAGCCAGTCAGCTAGGAATGAGCAGTTCTTC.

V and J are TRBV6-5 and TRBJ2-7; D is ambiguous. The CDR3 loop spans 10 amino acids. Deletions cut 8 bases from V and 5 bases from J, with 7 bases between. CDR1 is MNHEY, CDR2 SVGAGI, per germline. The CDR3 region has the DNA TGTGCCAGCTTCTTTGACGAGCAGTACTTC. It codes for CASFFDEQYF.

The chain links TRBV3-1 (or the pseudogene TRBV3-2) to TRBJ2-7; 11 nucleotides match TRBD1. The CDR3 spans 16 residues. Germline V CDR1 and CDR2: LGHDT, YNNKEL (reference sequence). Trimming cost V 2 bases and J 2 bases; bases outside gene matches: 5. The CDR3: CASSQRGTGGAYEQYF. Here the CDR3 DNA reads TGTGCCAGCAGCCAACGAGGGACAGGGGGGGCCTACGAGCAGTACTTC.

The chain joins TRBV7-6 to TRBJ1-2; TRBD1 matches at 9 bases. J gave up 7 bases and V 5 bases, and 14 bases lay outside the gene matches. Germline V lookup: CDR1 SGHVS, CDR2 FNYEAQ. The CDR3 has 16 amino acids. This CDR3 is CASSEIPGQGFSGYTF. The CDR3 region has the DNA TGTGCCAGCAGCGAAATACCGGGACAGGGATTTTCTGGCTACACCTTC.